The rows below give T cell receptor beta chains drawn from one sample of a study of blood T cell repertoires in COVID-19. Generated by immunoSEQ multiplex PCR, the TCRdb table keeps only in-frame clones and is missing some. This table has approximately 30,000 clones, roughly 80% appearing once. Sample: peripheral blood. Receptors were obtained from a man between 65 and 80 years old with acute or convalescent COVID-19. Each CDR3 is given with its conserved first and last residue. Each record gives: clone size, V gene, J gene, D gene, CDR3 DNA, CDR3 protein. D genes are given only for firm matches. Size is omitted from some rows. Given values are once, few, many or a class for expanded clones.

size: .; V: TRBV19; J: TRBJ1-3; D: TRBD1; DNA: TGTGCCAGTAGTAGAGGGACAGCCGAAGGAAACACCATATATTTT; CDR3: CASSRGTAEGNTIYF
size: .; V: TRBV3-1/TRBV3-2; J: TRBJ2-1; D: .; DNA: TGTGCCAGCAGCCTAGCAGGGGGGCTTTTCAATGAGCAGTTCTTC; CDR3: CASSLAGGLFNEQFF
size: .; V: TRBV5-1; J: TRBJ1-6; D: .; DNA: TGCGCCAGCGCTGGAGAGGGCGGTTCACCCCTCCACTTT; CDR3: CASAGEGGSPLHF
size: .; V: TRBV5-1; J: TRBJ1-1; D: .; DNA: TGCGCCAGCAGCCCCGGGGGGGGCGCGAACACTGAAGCTTTCTTT; CDR3: CASSPGGGANTEAFF
size: few; V: TRBV5-1; J: TRBJ2-3; D: .; DNA: TGCGCCAGCAGCTTGGTTACGGGGTCCTACACAGATACGCAGTATTTT; CDR3: CASSLVTGSYTDTQYF
size: .; V: TRBV7-7; J: TRBJ2-2; D: .; DNA: TGTGCCAGCAGCCCAGGGTACACCGGGGAGCTGTTTTTT; CDR3: CASSPGYTGELFF
size: .; V: TRBV5-1; J: TRBJ1-6; D: .; DNA: TGCGCCAGCCACAGGGAGAGTAATTCACCCCTCCACTTT; CDR3: CASHRESNSPLHF
size: .; V: TRBV7-9; J: TRBJ1-4; D: TRBD1; DNA: TGTGCCAGCAGCACCGGGACAGGGGGAAAACTGTTTTTT; CDR3: CASSTGTGGKLFF
size: once; V: TRBV12-3/TRBV12-4; J: TRBJ1-1; D: .; DNA: TGTGCCAGCAGTTTTGGGAGCACTGAAGCTTTCTTT; CDR3: CASSFGSTEAFF
size: .; V: TRBV7-8; J: TRBJ2-3; D: TRBD1; DNA: TGTGCCAGCAGCGCATCCCAGACAGGGGGCATTACAGATACGCAGTATTTT; CDR3: CASSASQTGGITDTQYF
size: .; V: TRBV7-8; J: TRBJ2-5; D: .; DNA: TGTGCCAGCAGCCCCCCGGCGGAGGGGAGAAAGACCCAGTACTTC; CDR3: CASSPPAEGRKTQYF
size: .; V: TRBV7-6; J: TRBJ2-1; D: .; DNA: TGTGCCAGCAGCTATACCGGGACCGGGAGCAATGAGCAGTTCTTC; CDR3: CASSYTGTGSNEQFF
size: few; V: TRBV2; J: TRBJ2-7; D: .; DNA: TGTGCCAGCAGAGAGGGTGTCTTCTCCTACGAGCAGTACTTC; CDR3: CASREGVFSYEQYF
size: few; V: TRBV5-8; J: TRBJ1-5; D: TRBD1; DNA: TGTGCCAGCAGCCCACGACAGGGGCTCAGCAATCAGCCCCAGCATTTT; CDR3: CASSPRQGLSNQPQHF
size: .; V: TRBV7-2; J: TRBJ2-2; D: .; DNA: TGTGCCAGCAGCTCACGGGTTAGGCTGAACACCGGGGAGCTGTTTTTT; CDR3: CASSSRVRLNTGELFF